This T cell receptor (beta chain) was sequenced in a study of cytomegalovirus exposure and HLA in healthy donors. The study, taken as a whole, reports: Investigators reported 150 to 200 TCR beta chains as tied to cytomegalovirus. In vitro experiments confirmed that a few CMV-associated chains were specific for CMV antigens.

Generated by immunoSEQ multiplex PCR, the TCRdb table keeps only in-frame clones and is missing some. Here the sample spans 200,000 to 300,000 clones, about 90% being singletons. This CDR3 has 14 residues. Trimming cost V 7 bases and J 4 bases; bases outside gene matches: 9. Germline CDR1 reads SGHAT; CDR2 reads FQNNGV. With regard to this clone: Its target is not known.

The validation cohort, a group of more than 95 subjects, included the donors and was separate from the roughly 670-subject first cohort. Input material: PBMCs. This TCR was recovered from a man in his late teens or twenties in good health and CMV-seropositive. The chain employs TRBV11-2 and TRBJ2-5, with 7 bases identical to TRBD2. For the CDR3, the DNA is TGTGCCAGCAACCAAGCGCGGGAGTCAGAGACCCAGTACTTC. Its translation is CASNQARESETQYF.